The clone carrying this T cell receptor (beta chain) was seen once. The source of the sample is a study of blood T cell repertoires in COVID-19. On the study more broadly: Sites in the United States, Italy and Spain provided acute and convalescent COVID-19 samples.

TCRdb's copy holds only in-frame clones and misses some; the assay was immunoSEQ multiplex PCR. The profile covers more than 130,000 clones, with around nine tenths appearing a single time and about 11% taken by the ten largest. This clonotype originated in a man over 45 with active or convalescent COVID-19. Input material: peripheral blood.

The CDR3 DNA sequence: TGCGCCAGCAGCCGGGAGAGGAACACTGAAGCTTTCTTT. Amino acid sequence: CASSRERNTEAFF. The rearrangement joins TRBV5-1 to TRBJ1-1; no definite D call. Per germline, CDR1 SGHRS and CDR2 YFSETQ. V shed 4 bases and J shed 1 base, with 8 bases lying between them. There are 13 residues in the CDR3.